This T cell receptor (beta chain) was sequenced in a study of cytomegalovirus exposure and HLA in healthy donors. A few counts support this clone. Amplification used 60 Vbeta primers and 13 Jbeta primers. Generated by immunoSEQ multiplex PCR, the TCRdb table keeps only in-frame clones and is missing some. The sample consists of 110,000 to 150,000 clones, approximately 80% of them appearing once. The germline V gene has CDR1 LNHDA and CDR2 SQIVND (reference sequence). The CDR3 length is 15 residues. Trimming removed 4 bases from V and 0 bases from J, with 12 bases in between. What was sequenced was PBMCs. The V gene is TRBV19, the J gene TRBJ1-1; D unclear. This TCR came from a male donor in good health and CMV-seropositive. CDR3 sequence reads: CASSKADMLNTEAFF. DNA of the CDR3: TGTGCCAGTAGTAAAGCGGATATGCTGAACACTGAAGCTTTCTTT.